This T cell receptor (beta chain) was identified during a study of post-analysis software for immune sequencing data. Overall study context: Relapsing-remitting, secondary progressive and progressive-relapsing forms made up the multiple sclerosis disease courses.

Worth noting for this clonotype: The antigen remains undetermined. A much bigger clone sits one base away, suggesting this may be a read error.

Overall study results and limits: Strong co-clustering by F measure linked samples that shared a preparation batch.

Prepared TCR beta cDNA libraries contained unique molecular identifiers. TCRdb reprocessed the PCR reads via MiXCR and lists one record per CDR3 protein. The table shows around 500,000 distinct CDR3 sequences, with around 34% occurring only once. This TCR was sampled from a girl under 18 with multiple sclerosis. Specimen: blood.

The CDR3 sequence: CASSLEGGSNQSQHF. CDR3 DNA: TGTGCCAGCAGCTTAGAAGGGGGTAGCAATCAGTCCCAGCATTTT. V gene TRBV7-2 combines with J gene TRBJ1-5, with D perhaps TRBD1 (6 bases). CDR3 length: 15 residues. Germline-derived CDR1 and CDR2 are SGHTA and FQGNSA.